Sequencing of this T cell receptor (beta chain) was carried out in a study of Ad26.COV2.S vaccination and SARS-CoV-2 variants. The wider study: Vaccine-arm donor from the placebo-controlled COV1001 Ad26.COV2.S trial. Intramuscular Ad26.COV2.S doses were given once or twice, 56 days apart.

Findings and caveats of the study: Spike-specific TCR breadth was greater in vaccine than placebo recipients.

The length of the CDR3 is 16 residues. CDR1 SEHNR and CDR2 FQNEAQ come from the germline V gene (reference sequence). V was cut by 5 bases and J by 2 bases, with 19 bases left in between. The table came from immunoSEQ multiplex PCR; TCRdb's copy has only in-frame clones and leaves some out. Here the sample spans 440,000 or so clones, roughly 87% being singletons. Specified treatment: some 19 received Ad26.COV2.S at low or high dose, single or two shots; several received placebo; per-sample allocation not given. Sampling took place 63 days after the first vaccine or placebo injection. At a Boston site, the person donating was an adult of 18-55 years. On this clone: Its antigen is currently unknown.

The receptor comes from a person between 18 and 59 years old who received the Ad26.COV2.S COVID-19 vaccine or a placebo. The sample was peripheral blood, taken in a trial of Ad26.COV2.S vaccine versus placebo. The chain carries TRBV7-9 and TRBJ2-7; D is unclear. The CDR3 bases are TGTGCCAGCAGCCCAAGCTCTAGGACGGGTACCTACGAGCAGTACTTC. It translates to CASSPSSRTGTYEQYF.